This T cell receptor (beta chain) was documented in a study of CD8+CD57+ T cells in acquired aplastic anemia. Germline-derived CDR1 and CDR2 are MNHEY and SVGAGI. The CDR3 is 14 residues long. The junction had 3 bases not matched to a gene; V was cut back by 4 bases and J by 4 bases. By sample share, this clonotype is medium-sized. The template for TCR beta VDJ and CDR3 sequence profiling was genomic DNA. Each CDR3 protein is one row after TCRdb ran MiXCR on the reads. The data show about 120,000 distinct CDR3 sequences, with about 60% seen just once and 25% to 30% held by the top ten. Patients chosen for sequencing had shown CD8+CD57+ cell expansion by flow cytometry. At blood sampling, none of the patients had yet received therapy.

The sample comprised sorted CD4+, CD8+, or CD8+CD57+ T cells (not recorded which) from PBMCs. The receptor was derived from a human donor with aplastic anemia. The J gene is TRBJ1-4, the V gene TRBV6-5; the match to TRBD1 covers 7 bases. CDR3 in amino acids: CASSSDRINEKLFF. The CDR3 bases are TGTGCCAGCAGTTCGGACAGGATTAATGAAAAACTGTTTTTT.